This entry features one T cell receptor beta chain sequence. The sample originates from a study of blood T cell repertoires in COVID-19. Study-wide context: The origin of the acute and convalescent COVID-19 samples was the United States, Italy and Spain. The analysed material was cDNA or gDNA that came from T cells, B-cell-depleted T cells, or PBMCs.

Study processing details: The assay estimated nucleated cells by amplifying reference gene primers. TCRdb keeps only in-frame clones here, not all; method: immunoSEQ multiplex PCR. That table is the source of V, J and clone size, and D and trimming were worked out from the DNA. The sample carries 150,000 to 200,000 clones, roughly 84% recorded once. The CDR3 consists of 12 residues. Germline V gene lookup returns CDR1 WSHSY and CDR2 SAAADI. V shed 7 bases and J shed 5 bases, with 9 bases lying between them. This chain joins TRBV10-2 and TRBJ2-1; D is unresolved. The receptor was isolated from a human donor in a cohort sampled during active COVID-19. The specimen sequenced was peripheral blood. The CDR3 region has the DNA TGCGCCAGCACAGAAGCGCACAATGAGCAGTTCTTC. Protein sequence: CASTEAHNEQFF.